The rows below give T cell receptor beta chains drawn from one sample of a study of response to subunit inactivated influenza vaccine. TCRdb itself ran the RT-PCR reads through MiXCR, one entry per CDR3 protein. The sample consists of about 500,000 distinct CDR3 sequences, approximately 15% of them appearing once. Sequenced here: CD4+ T cells sorted from PBMCs, sampled 23 months after vaccination. Receptor source: a man between 50 and 75 years old who received an inactivated influenza vaccine. CDR3s include the opening cysteine and the closing phenylalanine or tryptophan. A D gene is named only where the DNA matches it firmly. Size tells how often a clone was seen (once, few, many) or the class of an expanded clone, and some rows leave it out.

TRBD1	NA	TRBV27	TRBJ1-6	CASSVTGGGVGSPLHF	TGTGCCAGCAGTGTAACAGGGGGAGGGGTAGGTTCACCCCTCCACTTT
NA	NA	TRBV5-1	TRBJ2-3	CASSLVGLGGDTQYF	TGCGCCAGCAGCTTGGTAGGGCTGGGAGGAGATACGCAGTATTTT
NA	NA	TRBV20-1	TRBJ2-7	CSARVFRGTYEQYF	TGCAGTGCTAGAGTTTTCAGGGGTACCTACGAGCAGTACTTC
TRBD2	NA	TRBV7-9	TRBJ2-1	CASSSGLAANNEQFF	TGTGCCAGCAGCTCGGGACTAGCGGCAAACAATGAGCAGTTCTTC
TRBD2	NA	TRBV10-3	TRBJ2-1	CAISESGSGSSYNEQFF	TGTGCCATCAGTGAGTCTGGTAGCGGGAGCTCCTACAATGAGCAGTTCTTC
NA	NA	TRBV4-3	TRBJ1-2	CASSQDMGTNYGYTF	TGCGCCAGCAGCCAAGATATGGGGACTAACTATGGCTACACCTTC
TRBD1	NA	TRBV20-1	TRBJ1-2	CSAISDRGNYGYTF	TGCAGTGCTATTTCCGACAGGGGGAACTATGGCTACACCTTC
TRBD2	few	TRBV6-4	TRBJ2-1	CASRKRTSGREGSYNEQFF	TGTGCCAGCAGAAAACGGACTAGCGGGAGGGAGGGTTCCTACAATGAGCAGTTCTTC
NA	NA	TRBV7-8	TRBJ2-7	CASSPRNRELYEQYF	TGTGCCAGCAGCCCCAGGAACCGGGAACTCTACGAGCAGTACTTC
TRBD1	NA	TRBV20-1	TRBJ1-5	CSARDTGTGFVYSNQPRHF	TGCAGTGCTAGAGACACCGGGACAGGGTTCGTTTATAGCAATCAGCCCCGGCATTTT
NA	few	TRBV20-1	TRBJ2-7	CSARDETFAGLSSYEQYF	TGCAGTGCTAGAGATGAAACTTTCGCGGGGTTAAGCTCCTACGAGCAGTACTTC
TRBD1	NA	TRBV2	TRBJ1-2	CASSYGTGSGYTF	TGTGCCAGCAGTTATGGGACAGGGAGTGGCTACACCTTC
NA	many	TRBV4-3	TRBJ2-2	CASSQDGAGVIGELFF	TGCGCCAGCAGCCAAGATGGGGCAGGGGTCATCGGGGAGCTGTTTTTT
TRBD1	few	TRBV24-1	TRBJ2-3	CATSDLARGSYTQYF	TGTGCCACCAGTGACCTCGCCAGGGGGAGTTATACGCAGTATTTT
NA	NA	TRBV20-1	TRBJ2-1	CSARESEFQANEQFF	TGCAGTGCTAGAGAAAGCGAGTTTCAGGCCAATGAGCAGTTCTTC
TRBD2	few	TRBV27	TRBJ2-1	CASSLSLAGGNEQFF	TGTGCCAGCAGTTTAAGTCTAGCGGGAGGGAATGAGCAGTTCTTC
NA	NA	TRBV7-2	TRBJ2-5	CASSLARGAGQETQYF	TGTGCCAGCAGCTTAGCGCGTGGGGCGGGACAAGAGACCCAGTACTTC
TRBD2	NA	TRBV5-4	TRBJ2-1	CASRTGTSTNNEQFF	TGTGCCAGCAGGACCGGGACTAGCACCAACAATGAGCAGTTCTTC
NA	NA	TRBV3-1	TRBJ2-1	CASSQLTLGAFNEQFF	TGTGCCAGCAGCCAACTCACACTAGGGGCATTCAATGAGCAGTTCTTC
TRBD2	NA	TRBV6-8	TRBJ2-1	CATGMGTSGENEQFF	TGTGCCACCGGAATGGGGACTAGCGGAGAAAATGAGCAGTTCTTC
TRBD2	few	TRBV30	TRBJ2-5	CARSSGPYQETQYF	TGTGCCCGGTCTAGCGGGCCCTACCAAGAGACCCAGTACTTC
TRBD1	NA	TRBV29-1	TRBJ2-1	CSGGDRLTNEQFF	TGCAGCGGTGGGGACAGGCTAACCAATGAGCAGTTCTTC
NA	few	TRBV4-2	TRBJ1-2	CASSPSDGPNYGYTF	TGTGCCAGCAGCCCCTCCGACGGACCTAACTATGGCTACACCTTC
TRBD1	NA	TRBV10-3	TRBJ2-5	CAISVGQQETQYF	TGTGCCATCAGTGTGGGACAGCAGGAGACCCAGTACTTC
NA	many	TRBV12-3/TRBV12-4	TRBJ2-6	CASSFQASSGANVLTF	TGTGCCAGCAGTTTTCAGGCCTCCTCTGGGGCCAACGTCCTGACTTTC
TRBD2	many	TRBV9	TRBJ2-2	CASSVGTSGNTGELFF	TGTGCCAGCAGCGTAGGGACTAGCGGGAACACCGGGGAGCTGTTTTTT
TRBD1	NA	TRBV20-1	TRBJ1-1	CSASRGANTEAFF	TGCAGTGCCTCCAGGGGGGCCAACACTGAAGCTTTCTTT
NA	NA	TRBV4-1	TRBJ2-1	CASSQDGRYNEQFF	TGCGCCAGCAGCCAAGATGGCCGTTACAATGAGCAGTTCTTC
NA	few	TRBV5-5	TRBJ1-1	CASSLQLGPTEAFF	TGTGCCAGCAGCTTGCAATTGGGTCCCACTGAAGCTTTCTTT
NA	NA	TRBV21-1	TRBJ2-5	CASGDPTGAQETQYF	TGTGCCAGCGGGGATCCTACAGGTGCCCAAGAGACCCAGTACTTC
NA	few	TRBV20-1	TRBJ1-2	CSASADPRYGYTF	TGCAGTGCTTCGGCAGACCCACGGTATGGCTACACCTTC
NA	few	TRBV9	TRBJ1-5	CASSVDGYSNQPQHF	TGTGCCAGCAGCGTCGATGGATATAGCAATCAGCCCCAGCATTTT
NA	NA	TRBV28	TRBJ2-7	CASREGAYEQYF	TGTGCCAGCCGAGAGGGGGCCTACGAGCAGTACTTC
TRBD2	NA	TRBV20-1	TRBJ2-1	CSAVLAGPREQFF	TGCAGTGCGGTGCTAGCGGGGCCCAGGGAGCAGTTCTTC
NA	NA	TRBV6-5	TRBJ1-1	CASSDRNTEAFF	TGTGCCAGCAGCGACAGAAACACTGAAGCTTTCTTT
TRBD1	NA	TRBV5-1	TRBJ2-1	CASSLGGQGSYNEQFF	TGCGCCAGCAGCTTGGGGGGACAGGGCTCCTACAATGAGCAGTTCTTC
TRBD2	NA	TRBV20-1	TRBJ2-1	CSAIAGSYGNEQFF	TGCAGTGCTATAGCGGGATCGTATGGCAATGAGCAGTTCTTC
TRBD2	NA	TRBV14	TRBJ2-7	CASSRLAGTYEQYF	TGTGCCAGCAGCCGACTAGCGGGGACATACGAGCAGTACTTC
NA	NA	TRBV5-1	TRBJ2-1	CASSWDGHRSEQFF	TGCGCCAGCAGCTGGGACGGCCATCGCTCGGAGCAGTTCTTC
TRBD1	NA	TRBV4-1	TRBJ2-7	CASSQGRATGDYEQYF	TGCGCCAGCAGCCAAGGGAGGGCGACAGGGGACTACGAGCAGTACTTC
TRBD2	NA	TRBV20-1	TRBJ2-1	CSAGGAGEQFF	TGCAGCGCGGGGGGAGCCGGTGAGCAGTTCTTC
NA	NA	TRBV7-8	TRBJ2-5	CASSHTQEETQYF	TGTGCCAGCAGCCACACGCAGGAAGAGACCCAGTACTTC
NA	NA	TRBV7-8	TRBJ2-7	CASSFGTLSYEQYF	TGTGCCAGCAGCTTTGGGACTCTGAGCTACGAGCAGTACTTC
NA	NA	TRBV12-3/TRBV12-4	TRBJ2-5	CASSFAGAQETQYF	TGTGCCAGCAGTTTTGCAGGGGCACAAGAGACCCAGTACTTC
NA	few	TRBV18	TRBJ1-5	CASSTRDGNQPQHF	TGTGCCAGCTCAACCCGGGACGGTAATCAGCCCCAGCATTTT
NA	NA	TRBV27	TRBJ2-2	CASNIRGTGELFF	TGTGCCAGCAATATTCGGGGCACCGGGGAGCTGTTTTTT
NA	NA	TRBV20-1	TRBJ1-6	CSARTQSNNSPLHF	TGCAGTGCTAGAACACAGAGCAATAATTCACCCCTCCACTTT
TRBD1	few	TRBV4-1	TRBJ1-4	CASSQLGTGTEKLFF	TGCGCCAGCAGCCAACTTGGGACAGGGACCGAAAAACTGTTTTTT
TRBD2	many	TRBV19	TRBJ2-1	CASKSGSRDEQFF	TGTGCCAGTAAGAGCGGGAGTAGGGATGAGCAGTTCTTC
NA	NA	TRBV15	TRBJ2-3	CATSRDSSSTDTQYF	TGTGCCACCAGCAGAGATTCTAGCAGCACAGATACGCAGTATTTT
NA	few	TRBV5-1	TRBJ1-1	CASSPAGGQGNTEAFF	TGCGCCAGCAGCCCGGCCGGGGGCCAGGGGAACACTGAAGCTTTCTTT
NA	NA	TRBV7-2	TRBJ2-1	CASSLASGYNEQFF	TGTGCCAGCAGCTTAGCTTCGGGTTACAATGAGCAGTTCTTC
TRBD1	few	TRBV10-3	TRBJ2-7	CAIRTGGNEQYF	TGTGCCATCAGGACAGGGGGCAACGAGCAGTACTTC
NA	few	TRBV6-4	TRBJ2-3	CASIDRTTLDTQYF	TGTGCCAGCATCGATCGGACCACTCTAGATACGCAGTATTTT
NA	NA	TRBV6-6	TRBJ1-1	CASRLETVTEAFF	TGTGCCAGCAGGCTCGAGACAGTCACTGAAGCTTTCTTT
TRBD2	NA	TRBV14	TRBJ2-4	CASSQDGAGGPKNIQYF	TGTGCCAGCAGCCAAGATGGCGCGGGAGGACCCAAAAACATTCAGTACTTC